What follows are 31 T cell receptor beta chains derived from one specimen sequenced in a study of control samples from healthy donors and cancer patients. Generated by immunoSEQ multiplex PCR, the TCRdb table keeps only in-frame clones and is missing some. The sample holds fewer than 95,000 clones, approximately 86% seen once. The material sequenced was blood. Receptors were obtained from a young man in good health.

The chain recombines TRBV5-1 with TRBJ2-7; 10 bases match TRBD2. Germline assignment: CDR1 SGHRS and CDR2 YFSETQ. V was clipped by 0 bases and J by 0 bases; unmatched bases: 3. The CDR3 is 16 residues long. In DNA, the CDR3 is TGCGCCAGCAGCTTGGATCTAGCGGGGGCCTCCTACGAGCAGTACTTC. Protein sequence: CASSLDLAGASYEQYF.

The J gene is TRBJ1-2, the V gene TRBV18; unclear D gene. Germline CDR1 and CDR2: KGHSH and LQKENI. The CDR3 length is 16 residues. V shed 3 bases and J shed 0 bases, with 14 bases lying between them. The CDR3 DNA follows: TGTGCCAGCTCACCGTACTCGGACCGACCTAACTATGGCTACACCTTC. This gives the protein CASSPYSDRPNYGYTF.

The chain combines TRBV11-3 with TRBJ1-1; tentatively, D is TRBD1 (5 bases). V shed 6 bases and J shed 5 bases, with 13 bases lying between them. The CDR3 loop spans 13 amino acids. Germline V CDR1 and CDR2: SGHNT, YENEEA. CDR3 loop: CASSVGEGTEAFF. The CDR3 coding sequence is TGTGCCAGCAGTGTAGGGGAAGGAACTGAAGCTTTCTTT.

The chain combines TRBV5-1 with TRBJ1-6; D gene uncertain. Trimming took off 0 bases at V and 2 bases at J, with 6 bases between the two ends. CDR1 is SGHRS, CDR2 YFSETQ, per germline. There are 15 residues in the CDR3. CDR3 sequence (DNA): TGCGCCAGCAGCTTGGAGGGAGCCTATAATTCACCCCTCCACTTT. This encodes CASSLEGAYNSPLHF.

The J gene is TRBJ2-3, the V gene TRBV9; D ambiguous. Per germline, CDR1 SGDLS and CDR2 YYNGEE. The CDR3 extends over 12 amino acids. V dropped 3 bases and J dropped 6 bases, with 8 bases sitting between them. In DNA form, the CDR3 reads TGTGCCAGCAGCGGGGCTTGGGATACGCAGTATTTT. This encodes CASSGAWDTQYF. Combining the CDR3 with reference TRBV9 and TRBJ2-3 gives the whole variable domain DSGVTQTPKHLITATGQRVTLRCSPRSGDLSVYWYQQSLDQGLQFLIQYYNGEERAKGNILERFSAQQFPDLHSELNLSSLELGDSALYFCASSGAWDTQYFGPGTRLTVL.

This rearrangement joins TRBV7-8 to TRBJ2-1, with D possibly matching TRBD1 (6 bases). The germline V gene encodes CDR1 SGHVS and CDR2 FQNEAQ. The CDR3 covers 15 residues. V shed 2 bases and J shed 3 bases, with 11 bases lying between them. The CDR3 coding sequence is TGTGCCAGCAGCTTACCGGGACATAGCTACAATGAGCAGTTCTTC. Amino acids: CASSLPGHSYNEQFF.

V and J are TRBV30 and TRBJ1-3; perhaps TRBD1 as D (5 bases). The CDR3 is 14 residues long. Trimming removed 0 bases at V and 7 bases at J, with 13 bases between. CDR1 is GTSNPN and CDR2 is SVGIG in the germline V gene (reference sequence). This chain's CDR3 is CAWSVHQGSNTIYF. The CDR3 DNA reads TGTGCCTGGAGTGTACATCAGGGTTCCAACACCATATATTTT.

The chain couples TRBV5-1 to TRBJ1-4; TRBD1 is a possible D gene (6 bases). The CDR3 is 16 amino acids. V was trimmed by 0 bases and J by 5 bases, leaving 14 bases between them. The germline V gene has CDR1 SGHRS and CDR2 YFSETQ. CDR3 sequence (DNA): TGCGCCAGCAGCTTGGATCCGCAGGGGAAAAATGAAAAACTGTTTTTT. It codes for CASSLDPQGKNEKLFF. The variable domain in full, completed from reference TRBV5-1 and TRBJ1-4, reads KAGVTQTPRYLIKTRGQQVTLSCSPISGHRSVSWYQQTPGQGLQFLFEYFSETQRNKGNFPGRFSGRQFSNSRSEMNVSTLELGDSALYLCASSLDPQGKNEKLFFGSGTQLSVL.

This chain joins TRBV5-4 and TRBJ2-7, with unresolved D. The CDR3 runs to 12 residues. V was trimmed by 0 bases and J by 3 bases, leaving 4 bases between them. Germline V gives CDR1 SGHNT, CDR2 YYREEE (reference sequence). The CDR3 region has the DNA TGTGCCAGCAGCTTGGACTACTACGAGCAGTACGTC. Translated, it gives CASSLDYYEQYV.

The V and J genes are TRBV7-2 and TRBJ1-4, with D perhaps matching TRBD1 (6 bases). Trimming shortened V by 2 bases and J by 4 bases, and 8 bases separated the two germline ends. The germline CDR1 and CDR2 sequences are SGHTA and FQGNSA. The CDR3 is 14 amino acids. The CDR3 spells CASSLQQGNEKLFF. DNA for the CDR3: TGTGCCAGCAGCTTACAACAGGGTAATGAAAAACTGTTTTTT. The full variable domain, rest sourced from reference TRBV7-2 and TRBJ1-4, is GAGVSQSPSNKVTEKGKDVELRCDPISGHTALYWYRQSLGQGLEFLIYFQGNSAPDKSGLPSDRFSAERTGGSVSTLTIQRTQQEDSAVYLCASSLQQGNEKLFFGSGTQLSVL.

The V call is TRBV12-5, the J call TRBJ1-4; tentative D call: TRBD1 (6 bases). Germline-derived CDR1 and CDR2 are LGHNT and FRNRAP. The CDR3 is 17 amino acids. Trimming left V 5 bases short and J 1 base short, with 17 bases between. The CDR3 DNA is TGTGCTAGTGGTCCGGACAGAGGGGCAGTAACTAATGAAAAACTGTTTTTT. Its translation: CASGPDRGAVTNEKLFF.

J is TRBJ1-4 and V is TRBV5-4, with 7 bases fitting TRBD1. Germline CDR1 reads SGHNT; CDR2 reads YYREEE (reference sequence). The CDR3 is 16 residues long. The V segment lost 3 bases and the J segment 3 bases; nucleotides outside the gene matches: 8. CDR3 residues: CASSSRQGGANEKLFF. The CDR3 nucleotides read TGTGCCAGCAGCTCGAGACAGGGAGGAGCTAATGAAAAACTGTTTTTT.

This clone was seen only once. The chain is built from TRBV19 and TRBJ1-5, with unresolved D. The V gene lost 6 bases and the J gene lost 2 bases, with 17 bases spanning the gap. CDR1 LNHDA and CDR2 SQIVND come from the germline V gene (reference sequence). The CDR3 consists of 16 residues. CDR3 DNA: TGTGCCAGTAGCCTTCAAGGTGCGGCGGGCAATCAGCCCCAGCATTTT. It encodes CASSLQGAAGNQPQHF. Supplemented by reference TRBV19 and TRBJ1-5, the full variable domain reads DGGITQSPKYLFRKEGQNVTLSCEQNLNHDAMYWYRQDPGQGLRLIYYSQIVNDFQKGDIAEGYSVSREKKESFPLTVTSAQKNPTAFYLCASSLQGAAGNQPQHFGDGTRLSIL.

For the CDR3, the DNA is TGTGCCAGCAGTTCCCCCAGCGGGGAATCAGATACGCAGTATTTT. It translates to CASSSPSGESDTQYF. The chain recombines TRBV28 with TRBJ2-3; TRBD2 matches 7 bases. The germline V gene has CDR1 MDHEN and CDR2 SYDVKM. Trimming removed 4 bases from V and 4 bases from J; junction bases left unmatched: 8. The CDR3 runs 15 residues.

The chain couples TRBV27 to TRBJ2-1, with D perhaps TRBD1 or TRBD2 (6 bases each). This CDR3 region has 15 residues. V was clipped by 6 bases and J by 6 bases, with 18 bases between them. The germline CDR1 and CDR2 sequences are MNHEY and SMNVEV (reference sequence). This CDR3 reads CASSLSIGGPNEQFF. CDR3 DNA: TGTGCCAGCAGCCTCTCTATAGGGGGGCCCAATGAGCAGTTCTTC.

The J gene is TRBJ2-7, the V gene TRBV12-5; the D call may be TRBD1 or TRBD2 (5 bases each). Germline assignment: CDR1 LGHNT and CDR2 FRNRAP. The V end was cut by 6 bases, the J end by 0 bases, with 12 bases between. The CDR3 is made up of 14 amino acids. CDR3 protein: CASGTGTVSYEQYF. The DNA of the CDR3 is TGTGCTAGTGGGACCGGGACGGTCTCCTACGAGCAGTACTTC.

The rearrangement joins TRBV7-3 to TRBJ2-2; TRBD2 might be the D (5 bases). The CDR3 length is 14 residues. Germline V lookup: CDR1 SGHTA, CDR2 FQGTGA. Trimming took off 2 bases at V and 4 bases at J, with 8 bases between the two ends. The CDR3 loop is CASSLDGGTGELFF. The DNA of the CDR3 is TGTGCCAGCAGCTTAGACGGAGGCACCGGGGAGCTGTTTTTT.

This clone is a singleton in its sample. The V call is TRBV7-9, the J call TRBJ2-5; D ambiguous. The germline CDR1 and CDR2 sequences are SEHNR and FQNEAQ (reference sequence). Trimming removed 5 bases at V and 5 bases at J, with 6 bases between. This CDR3 region has 11 residues. The CDR3 DNA reads as TGTGCCAGCAGCCCCCGGGAGACCCAGTACTTC. Amino acid sequence: CASSPRETQYF.

This chain connects TRBV4-1 to TRBJ1-4; D gene ambiguous. From germline, CDR1 is MGHRA and CDR2 YSYEKL. Deletions cut 1 base from V and 4 bases from J, with 7 bases between. CDR3 size: 14 residues. The CDR3 DNA follows: TGCGCCAGCAGCCAAGGGACCTATAATGAAAAACTGTTTTTT. It codes for CASSQGTYNEKLFF.

V usage is TRBV6-5 and J usage is TRBJ1-2, with 8 bases identical to TRBD1. The germline gives CDR1 MNHEY, CDR2 SVGAGI. Germline trimming cut 8 bases from V and 4 bases from J; bases unmatched to any gene: 3. CDR3 length: 12 amino acids. The CDR3 loop reads CASRTGFYGYTF. The CDR3 nucleotides are TGTGCCAGCCGGACAGGGTTCTATGGCTACACCTTC.

The V and J genes are TRBV10-3 and TRBJ1-2; D ambiguous. The CDR3 length is 14 residues. CDR1 and CDR2 from the germline V gene are ENHRY and SYGVKD. The V end was cut by 10 bases, the J end by 4 bases, with 19 bases between. This chain's CDR3 is CASLVGIGSYGYTF. Here the CDR3 DNA reads TGTGCCAGCCTCGTAGGGATCGGGTCCTATGGCTACACCTTC.

V and J are TRBV7-9 and TRBJ2-2; 10 bases match TRBD2. CDR3 length equals 17 residues. Per germline, CDR1 SEHNR and CDR2 FQNEAQ (reference sequence). V lost 5 bases to trimming and J lost 7 bases; unmatched junction nucleotides: 13. This CDR3 reads CASSPRESGGASGELFF. CDR3 in DNA: TGTGCCAGCAGCCCCCGAGAAAGCGGGGGGGCCAGCGGGGAGCTGTTTTTT.

This sequence joins TRBV6-4 and TRBJ1-5; the D gene is possibly TRBD1 (6 bases). Germline assignment: CDR1 MRHNA and CDR2 SNTAGT. Between the trimmed V and J ends, which lost 11 bases and 0 bases, there was a span of 14 bases. There are 14 residues in the CDR3. As DNA, the CDR3 is TGTGCCGACCCAGGGGAATATAGCAATCAGCCCCAGCATTTT. Translated, it gives CADPGEYSNQPQHF.

V is TRBV5-4 and J is TRBJ2-7; TRBD1 or TRBD2 may be the D gene (6 bases each). V lost 1 base, J lost 3 bases, and 8 bases lay in between. The CDR3 has 13 residues. Looked up from germline, CDR1 is SGHNT and CDR2 is YYREEE (reference sequence). The CDR3 reads CASSLRGDYEQYV. The CDR3 region has the DNA TGTGCCAGCAGCTTGAGGGGGGACTACGAGCAGTACGTC.

The genes are TRBV2 and TRBJ2-6; 9 positions match TRBD1. The V segment lost 5 bases and the J segment 0 bases; nucleotides outside the gene matches: 8. Germline values: CDR1 SNHLY, CDR2 FYNNEI. CDR3 length: 18 amino acids. CDR3 sequence (DNA): TGTGCCAGCAGTTTCCGGGACAGGGAAATCTCTGGGGCCAACGTCCTGACTTTC. It translates to CASSFRDREISGANVLTF.

This chain links TRBV6-6 with TRBJ2-1, with 15 bases aligning to TRBD2. The CDR3 loop spans 16 amino acids. Germline CDR1 is MNHNY and CDR2 is SVGAGI (reference sequence). Trimming cost V 6 bases and J 0 bases; bases outside gene matches: 0. CDR3 in amino acids: CASRGLAGGSYNEQFF. CDR3 in DNA: TGTGCCAGCAGGGGACTAGCGGGGGGCTCCTACAATGAGCAGTTCTTC.

The chain carries TRBV5-1 and TRBJ1-2, with D possibly TRBD1 on 5 matching bases. The germline V gene encodes CDR1 SGHRS and CDR2 YFSETQ. The CDR3 is 16 amino acids. Trimming took 0 bases from V and 4 from J, leaving 16 bases between them. The CDR3 coding sequence is TGCGCCAGCAGCTTGGGGGGCCCTGGGAGCGGCTATGGCTACACCTTC. Amino acid sequence: CASSLGGPGSGYGYTF.

CDR3 loop: CASTSLLTGRGYTF. In DNA, the CDR3 is TGTGCCAGCACATCCCTTCTGACAGGGAGAGGCTACACCTTC. V usage is TRBV5-4 and J usage is TRBJ1-2, with 7 bases aligning to TRBD1. V shed 6 bases, J shed 8 bases, and the junction held 13 bases outside the gene matches. Germline-derived CDR1 and CDR2 are SGHNT and YYREEE (reference sequence). This CDR3 is built from 14 residues.

The V and J genes are TRBV21-1 and TRBJ2-1; TRBD1, as called in the table, went unchecked against the DNA. TRBV21-1 corresponds to a pseudogene. The length of the CDR3 is 17 residues. The CDR3: CASRVQGAILAYNEQFF. The CDR3 DNA reads as TGTGCCAGCCGGGTGCAGGGGGCTATTCTTGCCTACAATGAGCAGTTCTTC.

The chain joins TRBV9 to TRBJ2-2; D is possibly TRBD1 (5 bases). The V gene's germline CDR1 is SGDLS and CDR2 YYNGEE. The CDR3 covers 16 residues. V lost 4 bases to trimming and J lost 0 bases, with 13 bases between them. CDR3 coding DNA: TGTGCCAGCAGCCCCGACAGTACTACGAACACCGGGGAGCTGTTTTTT. It is translated as CASSPDSTTNTGELFF.

Only one count was recorded for this clone. The rearrangement joins TRBV3-1 (or the pseudogene TRBV3-2) to TRBJ1-3, with a tentative D call TRBD1 (5 bases). Germline V gene data show CDR1 as LGHDT and CDR2 as YNNKEL (reference sequence). The V gene lost 1 base and the J gene lost 4 bases, with 14 bases spanning the gap. This CDR3 has 16 residues. The CDR3 DNA reads as TGTGCCAGCAGCCAAGGTCAGGGATCTAACGGAAACACCATATATTTT. This gives the protein CASSQGQGSNGNTIYF.